The T cell receptor (beta chain) under discussion was sequenced for a study of T-cell reconstitution after alpha-beta-depleted transplantation in children. V lost 2 bases and J lost 4, with 6 bases in between. Per germline, CDR1 GTSNPN and CDR2 SVGIG (reference sequence). The CDR3 is 12 residues long. Unique molecular identifiers featured in how the TCRbeta library was prepared. One entry per CDR3 protein results from TCRdb running MiXCR on the PCR reads. The data contain approximately 400,000 distinct CDR3 sequences, roughly a tenth of them singletons. The rearrangement joins TRBV30 to TRBJ2-1; D remains unclear. The receptor was isolated from a human donor who donated a stem cell graft to a child with acute myeloid leukemia. Sequenced here: PBMCs from the stem cell graft donor, sampled from the stem cell graft. In nucleotides, the CDR3 is TGTGCCTGGAGTATGACGTACAATGAGCAGTTCTTC. It translates to CAWSMTYNEQFF.